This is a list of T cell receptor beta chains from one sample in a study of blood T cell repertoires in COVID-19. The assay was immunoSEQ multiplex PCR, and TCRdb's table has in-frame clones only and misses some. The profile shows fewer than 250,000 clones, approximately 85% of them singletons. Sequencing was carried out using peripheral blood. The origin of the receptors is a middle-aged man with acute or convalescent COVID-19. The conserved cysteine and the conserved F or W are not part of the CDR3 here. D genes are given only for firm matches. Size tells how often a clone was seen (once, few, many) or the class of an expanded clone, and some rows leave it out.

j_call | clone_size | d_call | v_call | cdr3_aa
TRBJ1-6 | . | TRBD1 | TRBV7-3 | ASSLKGGDRPSTSRDSPLH
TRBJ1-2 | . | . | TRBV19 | ASSGAYGYT
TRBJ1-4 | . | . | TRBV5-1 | ASSDPQGGGEKLF
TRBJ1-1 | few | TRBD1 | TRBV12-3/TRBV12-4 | ASIRQGNTEAF
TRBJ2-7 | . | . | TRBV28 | ASSWQEDYEQY
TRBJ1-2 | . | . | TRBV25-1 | ASSEYTGTNYGYT
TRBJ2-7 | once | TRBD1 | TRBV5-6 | ASNLYRDRAYEQY
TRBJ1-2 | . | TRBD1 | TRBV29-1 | SVGGQGGDYT
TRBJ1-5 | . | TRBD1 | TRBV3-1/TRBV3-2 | ASRGQVGQPQH
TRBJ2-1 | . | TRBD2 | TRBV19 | ASSSRTGLADPSSYNEQF
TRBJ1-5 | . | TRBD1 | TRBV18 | ASSPGTGGQPQH
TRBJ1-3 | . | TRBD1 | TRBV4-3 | ASSQDHPGQGLNTIY
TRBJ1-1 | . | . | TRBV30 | ASSRAQNTEAF
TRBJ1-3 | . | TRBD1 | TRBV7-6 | ASSLTPRTGSGNTIY
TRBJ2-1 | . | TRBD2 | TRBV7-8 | ASTLLSGARSDGEQF
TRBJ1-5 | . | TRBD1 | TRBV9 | ASSVGGTGDQPQH
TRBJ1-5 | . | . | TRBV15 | ATSRSTSNQPQH
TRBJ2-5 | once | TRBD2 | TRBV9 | ASSVIGAGGQETQY
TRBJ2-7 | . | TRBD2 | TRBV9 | ASSPRLAVPYEQY
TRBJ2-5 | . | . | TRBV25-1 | ASSPAGLSGSQY
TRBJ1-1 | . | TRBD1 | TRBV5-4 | ASSVDRGVTEAF
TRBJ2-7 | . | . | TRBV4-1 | ASSQGTGISYEQY
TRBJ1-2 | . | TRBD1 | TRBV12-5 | ASGKTGGYGYT
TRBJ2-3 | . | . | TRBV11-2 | ASSSSGNTDTQY
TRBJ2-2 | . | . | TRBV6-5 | ASSDTDYGELF
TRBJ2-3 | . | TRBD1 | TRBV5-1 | ASSLGDSGVSTQY
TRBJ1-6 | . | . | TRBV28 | ASGQPGLSNSPLH
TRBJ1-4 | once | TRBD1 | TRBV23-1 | ASSRKPGQQNEKLF
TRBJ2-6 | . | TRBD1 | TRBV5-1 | ASSSGTGNSGANVLT
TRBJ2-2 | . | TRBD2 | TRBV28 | ASTYGGGSTGELF
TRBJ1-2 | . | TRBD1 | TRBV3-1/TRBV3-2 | ASSQEKQGSYGYT
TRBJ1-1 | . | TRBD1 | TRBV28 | ASSRPGGTDMNTEAF
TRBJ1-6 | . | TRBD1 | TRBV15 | ATSRTGLNNSPLH
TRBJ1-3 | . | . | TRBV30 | AWSFSSGNTIY
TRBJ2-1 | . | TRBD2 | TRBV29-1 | SVRVAGGPLV
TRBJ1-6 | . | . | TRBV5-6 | ASSLYANSPLH
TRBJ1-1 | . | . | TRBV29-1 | SAWPQLNTEAF
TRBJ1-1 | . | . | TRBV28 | ASVIPGNTEAF
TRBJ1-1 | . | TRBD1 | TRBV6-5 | ASSLTGSTEAF
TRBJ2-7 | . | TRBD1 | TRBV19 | ASSVAYGQGYEQY
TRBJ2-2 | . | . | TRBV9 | ASSVTGTGELF
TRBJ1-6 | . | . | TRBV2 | ASRGEEVSPLH
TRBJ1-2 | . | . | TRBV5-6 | ASSYTGLYGYT
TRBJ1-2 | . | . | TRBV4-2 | ASSQVAQVDYGYT
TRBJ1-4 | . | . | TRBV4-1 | ASSQVRGEKLF
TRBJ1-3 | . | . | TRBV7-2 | ASSPGKGLSGNTIY
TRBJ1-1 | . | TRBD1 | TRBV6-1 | ASSEWTGYTEAF
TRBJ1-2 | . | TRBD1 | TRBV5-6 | ASSPRTGASYGYT